Shown below are 10 T cell receptor beta chains from a single sample sequenced in a study of siplizumab effects on memory and regulatory T cells. Method: immunoSEQ multiplex PCR; TCRdb's copy keeps in-frame clones and lacks some. The sample holds roughly 120,000 clones, 94% seen once. The sample was non-Treg CD4+ T cells sorted from blood. Receptors were obtained from a human donor in good health.

Note on this clone: At one end, the junction sequence differs from germline, possibly due to a read error. The CDR3: CASSGEGTNGYTF. The CDR3 DNA reads TGTGCAAGCAGTGGAGAGGGAACCAATGGCTACACCTTC. The V call is TRBV2, the J call TRBJ1-2; no firm D call. The CDR3 has 13 residues. Germline-derived CDR1 and CDR2 are SNHLY and FYNNEI.

The rearrangement links TRBV5-6 to TRBJ1-1; maybe TRBD1 (6 bases). The CDR3 runs to 17 residues. Germline CDR1 and CDR2: SGHDT and YYEEEE. Trimming removed 1 base at V and 4 bases at J, with 20 bases between. In nucleotides, the CDR3 is TGTGCCAGCAGCTTGTTGAGACAGGACCAATGGGGCACTGAAGCTTTCTTT. It yields the protein CASSLLRQDQWGTEAFF.

This chain links TRBV28 with TRBJ1-1, with TRBD1 as a possible D gene (6 bases). The CDR3 length is 13 residues. V lost 8 bases, J lost 1 base, and 11 bases lay in between. Germline V gene data show CDR1 as MDHEN and CDR2 as SYDVKM. As DNA, the CDR3 is TGTGCCAGCTTTTTCAGGGGGAACACTGAAGCTTTCTTT. It is translated as CASFFRGNTEAFF.

The chain recombines TRBV19 with TRBJ1-2, with TRBD1 identical over 8 bases. V lost 7 bases and J lost 8; bases outside the gene matches: 9. The CDR3 is 13 residues long. The germline CDR1 and CDR2 sequences are LNHDA and SQIVND (reference sequence). The CDR3 loop reads CASILDRERGYTF. Here the CDR3 DNA reads TGTGCCAGTATCCTGGACAGGGAGCGCGGCTACACCTTC.

V and J are TRBV9 and TRBJ2-3; TRBD2 is a possible D gene (5 bases). Germline lookup yields CDR1 SGDLS and CDR2 YYNGEE. This CDR3 comprises 14 residues. Trimming stripped 4 bases from V and 4 bases from J, with 13 bases between. CDR3 loop: CASSSWTAPDTQYF. CDR3 nucleotide sequence: TGTGCCAGCAGCTCTTGGACTGCCCCAGATACGCAGTATTTT.

The chain joins TRBV11-2 to TRBJ1-2; D may be TRBD1 (5 bases). The germline gives CDR1 SGHAT, CDR2 FQNNGV. The CDR3 runs to 15 residues. Trimming left V 3 bases short and J 7 bases short, with 18 bases between. CDR3 in amino acids: CASSLTAGNHGGYTF. The CDR3, as DNA: TGTGCCAGCAGCTTGACGGCAGGGAATCATGGTGGCTACACCTTC.

The V call is TRBV19, the J call TRBJ2-5; D is perhaps TRBD1 (6 bases). The V and J ends lost 7 bases and 5 bases respectively, with 11 bases between them. Germline V gene lookup returns CDR1 LNHDA and CDR2 SQIVND (reference sequence). The CDR3 sequence is 12 residues long. CDR3 protein: CASTGDRETQYF. CDR3 bases: TGTGCCAGTACAGGGGACCGGGAGACCCAGTACTTC.

This chain's CDR3 is CASRGASGYNEQFF. CDR3 sequence (DNA): TGCGCCAGCAGGGGGGCTAGCGGCTACAATGAGCAGTTCTTC. The rearrangement links TRBV5-1 to TRBJ2-1; the D gene is possibly TRBD2 (7 bases). This CDR3 is built from 14 residues. Trimming removed 5 bases at V and 3 bases at J, with 12 bases between. CDR1 SGHRS and CDR2 YFSETQ come from the germline V gene.

The chain couples TRBV5-8 to TRBJ2-7; D perhaps matches TRBD1 (5 bases). This CDR3 contains 18 residues. Trimming cost V 8 bases and J 3 bases, with 30 bases left between them. CDR1 is SGHTS and CDR2 is YDEGEE in the germline V gene. This CDR3 reads CARGQKIINPDEIYEQYF. CDR3 in DNA: TGTGCCAGGGGGCAGAAGATTATTAACCCCGACGAGATCTACGAGCAGTACTTC.

V and J are TRBV18 and TRBJ1-1, with D hard to call. The germline V gene has CDR1 KGHSH and CDR2 LQKENI. V dropped 3 bases and J dropped 4 bases, with 9 bases sitting between them. The CDR3 is 13 amino acids. CDR3 nucleotides: TGTGCCAGCTCACCTAAGGAGGGCACTGAAGCTTTCTTT. This translates into CASSPKEGTEAFF.